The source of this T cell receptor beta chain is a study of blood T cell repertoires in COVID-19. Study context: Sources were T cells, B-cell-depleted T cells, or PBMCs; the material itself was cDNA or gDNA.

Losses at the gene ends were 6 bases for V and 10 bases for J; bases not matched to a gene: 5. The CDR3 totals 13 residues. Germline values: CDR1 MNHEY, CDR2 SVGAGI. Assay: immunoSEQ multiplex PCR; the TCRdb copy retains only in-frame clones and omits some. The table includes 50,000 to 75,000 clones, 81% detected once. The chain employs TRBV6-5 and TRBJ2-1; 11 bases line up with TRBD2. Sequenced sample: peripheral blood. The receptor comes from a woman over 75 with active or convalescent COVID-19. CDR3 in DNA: TGTGCCAGCAGGGTAGCGGGGGGGCAGGAGCAGTTCTTC. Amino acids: CASRVAGGQEQFF.